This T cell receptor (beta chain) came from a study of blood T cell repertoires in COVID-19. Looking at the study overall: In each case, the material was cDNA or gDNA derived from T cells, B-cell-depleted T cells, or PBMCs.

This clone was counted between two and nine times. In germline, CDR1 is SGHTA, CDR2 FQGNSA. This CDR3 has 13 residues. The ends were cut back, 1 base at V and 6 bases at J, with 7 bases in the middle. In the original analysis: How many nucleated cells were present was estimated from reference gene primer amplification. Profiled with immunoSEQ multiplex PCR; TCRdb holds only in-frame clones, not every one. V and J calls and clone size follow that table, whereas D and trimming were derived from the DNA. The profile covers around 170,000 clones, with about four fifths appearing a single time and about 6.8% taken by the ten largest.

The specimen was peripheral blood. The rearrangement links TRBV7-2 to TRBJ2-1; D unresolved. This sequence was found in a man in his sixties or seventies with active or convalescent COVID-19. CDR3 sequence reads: CASSLDSSNEQFF. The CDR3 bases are TGTGCCAGCAGCTTAGACAGTTCCAATGAGCAGTTCTTC.